The entry below gives a single T cell receptor (beta chain) sequence along with its context. These data belong to a study of blood T cells in healthy people across ages. The V gene's germline CDR1 is MDHEN and CDR2 SYDVKM. CDR3 length equals 13 residues. V lost 6 bases and J 8 bases, leaving 14 bases between the germline ends. It was with a sample-barcoded 5' primer and a J-beta primer mix that a second PCR of about 6 to 12 cycles was run. A minimum of 2.5 million CDR3-containing paired-end reads was obtained for each sample. TCRdb reprocessed the 5' RACE reads via MiXCR and lists one record per CDR3 protein. This table holds more than 650,000 distinct CDR3 sequences, approximately 22% found once. No fewer than 6 micrograms of total RNA were isolated from every sample.

The clonotype comes from a man in his 70s in good health. The genes are TRBV28 and TRBJ2-1, with a possible D match to TRBD1 (5 bases). Sequencing input: blood. CDR3: CASRDDSIHEQFF. The CDR3 DNA reads as TGTGCCAGCAGGGACGACAGTATCCATGAGCAGTTCTTC.